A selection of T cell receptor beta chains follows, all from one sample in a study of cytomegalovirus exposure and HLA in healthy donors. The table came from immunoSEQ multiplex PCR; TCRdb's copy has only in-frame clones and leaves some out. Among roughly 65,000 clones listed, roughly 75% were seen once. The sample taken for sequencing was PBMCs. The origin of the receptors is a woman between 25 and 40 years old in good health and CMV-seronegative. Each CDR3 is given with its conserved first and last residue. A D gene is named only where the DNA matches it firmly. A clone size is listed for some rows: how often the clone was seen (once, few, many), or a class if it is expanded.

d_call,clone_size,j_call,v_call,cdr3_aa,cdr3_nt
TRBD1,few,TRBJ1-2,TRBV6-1,CASFGGQGFYGYTF,TGTGCCAGCTTCGGCGGACAGGGGTTCTATGGCTACACCTTC
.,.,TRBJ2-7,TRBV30,CAWSVPRQVSSYEQYF,TGTGCCTGGAGTGTCCCCCGACAGGTGAGCTCCTACGAGCAGTACTTC
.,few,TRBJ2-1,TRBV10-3,CAISESDSLNEQFF,TGTGCCATCAGTGAGTCCGACAGCCTCAATGAGCAGTTCTTC
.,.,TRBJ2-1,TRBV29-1,CSVEMSGDPYNEQFF,TGCAGCGTTGAAATGTCTGGAGACCCTTACAATGAGCAGTTCTTC
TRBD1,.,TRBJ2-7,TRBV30,CAWDRGTYEQYF,TGTGCCTGGGACAGGGGGACCTACGAGCAGTACTTC
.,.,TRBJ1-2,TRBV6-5,CASTPVRGGNYGYTF,TGTGCCAGCACCCCCGTAAGGGGGGGAAACTATGGCTACACCTTC
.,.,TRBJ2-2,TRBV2,CASKGGRSTGELFF,TGTGCCAGCAAGGGGGGGCGCAGCACCGGGGAGCTGTTTTTT
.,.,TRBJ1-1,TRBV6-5,CASRRGENTEAFF,TGTGCCAGCAGGCGGGGAGAGAACACTGAAGCTTTCTTT
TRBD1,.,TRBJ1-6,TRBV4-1,CASSQDTLWGQVNSPLHF,TGCGCCAGCAGCCAAGACACTCTATGGGGACAGGTTAATTCACCCCTCCACTTT
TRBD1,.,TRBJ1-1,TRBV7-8,CASTVDRANTEAFF,TGTGCCAGCACTGTGGACAGGGCGAACACTGAAGCTTTCTTT
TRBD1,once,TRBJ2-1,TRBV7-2,CASSGGQGAVDNEQFF,TGTGCCAGCAGCGGAGGACAGGGGGCGGTAGACAATGAGCAGTTCTTC
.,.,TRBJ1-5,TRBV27,CASSLTSDQPQHF,TGTGCCAGCAGTTTAACGTCGGATCAGCCCCAGCATTTT
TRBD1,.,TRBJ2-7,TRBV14,CASSHLTGALSSYEQYF,TGTGCCAGCAGCCATCTGACAGGGGCCCTGAGCTCCTACGAGCAGTACTTC
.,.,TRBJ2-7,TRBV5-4,CASSLALGSLEQYF,TGTGCCAGCAGCTTGGCCCTGGGCAGCCTCGAGCAGTACTTC
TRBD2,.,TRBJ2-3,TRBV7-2,CASSLTSGGSTDTQYF,TGTGCCAGCAGCCTGACTAGCGGAGGGAGCACAGATACGCAGTATTTT
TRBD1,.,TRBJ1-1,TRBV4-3,CASSQEDRANTEAFF,TGCGCCAGCAGCCAAGAGGACAGGGCCAACACTGAAGCTTTCTTT
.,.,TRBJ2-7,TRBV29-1,CSVVLAHEQYF,TGCAGCGTTGTTCTGGCCCACGAGCAGTACTTC
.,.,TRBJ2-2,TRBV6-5,CASRDRKEELFF,TGTGCCAGCAGAGACAGGAAAGAGGAGCTGTTTTTT
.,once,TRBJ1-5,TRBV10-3,CATQSAGQPQHF,TGTGCCACCCAGTCAGCGGGTCAGCCCCAGCATTTT
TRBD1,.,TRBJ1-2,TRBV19,CASSPRGDYGYTF,TGTGCCAGTAGTCCCAGGGGGGACTATGGCTACACCTTC
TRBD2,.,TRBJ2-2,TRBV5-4,CASSLATSGNTGELFF,TGTGCCAGCAGCTTGGCGACTAGCGGGAACACCGGGGAGCTGTTTTTT
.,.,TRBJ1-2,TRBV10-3,CAISDRGNYGYTF,TGTGCCATCAGTGATCGGGGAAACTATGGCTACACCTTC
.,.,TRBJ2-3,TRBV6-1,CASSQGGGADTQYF,TGTGCCAGCTCCCAAGGGGGCGGGGCAGATACGCAGTATTTT
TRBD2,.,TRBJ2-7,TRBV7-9,CASSPGTSGIYEQYF,TGTGCCAGCAGCCCTGGGACTAGCGGGATCTACGAGCAGTACTTC
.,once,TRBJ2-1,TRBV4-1,CASSPNTGNPRNEQFF,TGCGCCAGCAGTCCAAACACAGGGAACCCCAGGAATGAGCAGTTCTTC
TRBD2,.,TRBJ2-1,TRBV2,CASSDAGLAGNPRYNEQFF,TGTGCCAGCAGTGACGCTGGACTAGCGGGGAACCCTCGCTATAATGAGCAGTTCTTC
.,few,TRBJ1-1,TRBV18,CASSLYTNTEAFF,TGTGCCAGCTCACTTTACACGAACACTGAAGCTTTCTTT
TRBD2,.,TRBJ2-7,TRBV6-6,CASRGTSGSSYEQYF,TGTGCCAGCAGGGGAACTAGCGGGAGCTCCTACGAGCAGTACTTC
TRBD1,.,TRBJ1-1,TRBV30,CACSRGQGIVNTEAFF,TGTGCCTGTTCCCGGGGACAGGGGATTGTGAACACTGAAGCTTTCTTT
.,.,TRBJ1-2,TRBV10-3,CATSSGNYGYTF,TGTGCCACCTCGTCAGGGAACTATGGCTACACCTTC
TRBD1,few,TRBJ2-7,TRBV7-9,CASSPTGDEQYF,TGTGCCAGCAGCCCGACAGGGGACGAGCAGTACTTC
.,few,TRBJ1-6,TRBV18,CASSSGGQSSPLHF,TGTGCCAGCTCTTCGGGGGGCCAAAGTTCACCCCTCCACTTT